This T cell receptor beta chain was documented in a study of blood T cell repertoires in COVID-19. V dropped 4 bases and J dropped 0 bases, with 6 bases sitting between them. Germline V gene data show CDR1 as MNHEY and CDR2 as SVGAGI. This CDR3 is 14 amino acids long. TCRdb keeps only in-frame clones here, not all; method: immunoSEQ multiplex PCR. This repertoire shows about 90,000 clones, approximately 89% found once; its top ten account for over 0.45%. Material for sequencing was peripheral blood. J is TRBJ2-2 and V is TRBV6-5; TRBD2 might be the D (5 bases). This TCR derives from a man aged 60 to 69 with acute or convalescent COVID-19. In nucleotides, the CDR3 is TGTGCCAGCAGTTGGGAGACGAACACCGGGGAGCTGTTTTTT. Amino acids: CASSWETNTGELFF.